One sample yielded the 23 T cell receptor beta chains listed below, sequenced in a study of OX40 agonist ivuxolimab in advanced cancers. Repertoires were generated with immunoSEQ multiplex PCR, while TCRdb's copy carries only in-frame clones and drops some. Here the sample spans 70,000 to 95,000 clones, approximately 85% being singletons. The sequenced sample was CD4+ or CD8+ T cells sorted from blood, obtained in a trial of the OX40 agonist ivuxolimab. Receptors were obtained from an adult with an advanced solid tumor such as melanoma, head and neck, liver or kidney cancer.

The chain links TRBV7-6 to TRBJ2-1; 11 bases fit TRBD2. J was trimmed by 9 bases and V by 6 bases; bases with no gene match: 13. Germline CDR1 SGHVS, CDR2 FNYEAQ. The CDR3 contains 16 residues. This CDR3 reads CASSYVLAGVVGEQFF. The DNA of the CDR3 is TGTGCCAGCAGTTACGTACTAGCGGGAGTTGTTGGTGAGCAGTTCTTC.

This clone was recorded once. The V call is TRBV19, the J call TRBJ2-7; D is perhaps TRBD2 (6 bases). Trimming pared 6 bases from V and 4 bases from J, leaving 16 bases between. The CDR3 loop spans 14 amino acids. Per the germline V gene, CDR1 is LNHDA and CDR2 is SQIVND (reference sequence). CDR3 residues: CASRQDSGTYEQYF. The CDR3 DNA is TGTGCCAGTAGGCAAGATAGCGGAACTTACGAGCAGTACTTC.

This chain connects TRBV4-3 to TRBJ2-1; 7 nucleotides line up with TRBD2. Trimming at V came to 0 bases and at J to 12 bases, leaving 11 bases not matched to a gene. Per the germline V gene, CDR1 is LGHNA and CDR2 is YSLEER. The CDR3 runs to 15 residues. CDR3 in amino acids: CASSQDGFRGRAQFF. CDR3 bases: TGCGCCAGCAGCCAAGACGGGTTTCGAGGGAGGGCGCAGTTCTTC.

This clone has more than one count but fewer than ten. The CDR3 is CASSLRTSGRFDEQYF. For the CDR3, the DNA is TGTGCCAGCAGCTTGAGGACTAGCGGGAGGTTTGACGAGCAGTACTTC. The chain carries TRBV11-2 and TRBJ2-7; the match to TRBD2 covers 14 bases. The germline gives CDR1 SGHAT, CDR2 FQNNGV. There are 16 residues in the CDR3. V dropped 3 bases and J dropped 5; count of bases not matched to a gene: 6.

The rearrangement joins TRBV5-4 to TRBJ2-2; 15 positions match TRBD2. The junction had 9 bases not matched to a gene; V was cut back by 8 bases and J by 7 bases. Per germline, CDR1 SGHNT and CDR2 YYREEE (reference sequence). The CDR3 spans 16 residues. The CDR3 DNA is TGTGCCAGTTCTGGACTAGCGGGAGGGCCCGGCGGGGAGCTGTTTTTT. Translation: CASSGLAGGPGGELFF. The entire variable domain, with the rest obtained from reference TRBV5-4 and TRBJ2-2, is as follows: ETGVTQSPTHLIKTRGQQVTLRCSSQSGHNTVSWYQQALGQGPQFIFQYYREEENGRGNFPPRFSGLQFPNYSSELNVNALELDDSALYLCASSGLAGGPGGELFFGEGSRLTVL.

The V and J genes are TRBV5-1 and TRBJ2-7; TRBD2 matches at 10 bases. The CDR3 consists of 14 residues. Germline V gives CDR1 SGHRS, CDR2 YFSETQ. J lost 6 bases, V lost 4 bases, and 7 bases had no gene match. CDR3 sequence: CASSIPSGSGEQYF. CDR3 coding DNA: TGCGCCAGCAGCATACCTAGCGGGAGCGGCGAGCAGTACTTC.

The DNA for the CDR3 is TGCGCCAGCAGCCAAATAACCGGGACTAGCGCCTACAATGAGCAGTTCTTC. This sequence encodes CASSQITGTSAYNEQFF. The gene calls are TRBV4-1 and TRBJ2-1, with TRBD2 identical over 10 bases. J lost 2 bases, V lost 2 bases, and 6 bases had no gene match. The CDR3 is 17 residues long. Germline-derived CDR1 and CDR2 are MGHRA and YSYEKL.

The chain has TRBV7-8 and TRBJ2-7; D gene uncertain. There are 12 residues in the CDR3. Trimming removed 1 base from V and 5 bases from J, with 6 bases in between. Germline loops: CDR1 SGHVS, CDR2 FQNEAQ. In DNA, the CDR3 is TGTGCCAGCAGCTTAGATGGCCACGAGCAGTACTTC. It is translated as CASSLDGHEQYF.

The chain employs TRBV28 and TRBJ2-1; the match to TRBD1 covers 7 bases. The junction had 8 bases not matched to a gene; V was cut back by 5 bases and J by 4 bases. The V gene's germline CDR1 is MDHEN and CDR2 SYDVKM. The CDR3 loop spans 15 amino acids. Here the CDR3 reads CASSPGQVDYNEQFF. In nucleotides, the CDR3 is TGTGCCAGCAGTCCAGGACAGGTCGATTACAATGAGCAGTTCTTC.

This chain links TRBV18 with TRBJ2-7; 7 bases fit TRBD1. The CDR3 covers 15 residues. The germline V gene has CDR1 KGHSH and CDR2 LQKENI. After removal of 3 bases from V and 3 bases from J, the junction contained 8 bases not matched to a gene. In nucleotides, the CDR3 is TGTGCCAGCTCACCGAGATCGGGACAGCTCTACGAGCAGTACTTC. The encoded protein is CASSPRSGQLYEQYF. Complete variable domain (other parts from reference TRBV18 and TRBJ2-7): NAGVMQNPRHLVRRRGQEARLRCSPMKGHSHVYWYRQLPEEGLKFMVYLQKENIIDESGMPKERFSAEFPKEGPSILRIQQVVRGDSAAYFCASSPRSGQLYEQYFGPGTRLTVT.

This chain uses TRBV5-1 with TRBJ2-2, with 9 bases fitting TRBD1. V shed 3 bases and J 7 bases; nucleotides not matched to a gene: 4. The germline gives CDR1 SGHRS, CDR2 YFSETQ. The CDR3 runs to 14 residues. The CDR3 sequence: CASSWTGAIGELFF. CDR3 nucleotides: TGCGCCAGCAGCTGGACAGGGGCGATCGGGGAGCTGTTTTTT.

This chain connects TRBV5-1 to TRBJ2-3; TRBD2 agrees at 8 bases. In germline, CDR1 is SGHRS, CDR2 YFSETQ. This CDR3 comprises 15 residues. V dropped 0 bases and J dropped 7; count of bases not matched to a gene: 7. The DNA for the CDR3 is TGCGCCAGCAGCTTGGTCCTACCTAGCGGGCATACGCAGTATTTT. Amino acids: CASSLVLPSGHTQYF.

This clone came up many times. This CDR3 reads CASSLGGGGYEQYF. The CDR3 DNA follows: TGCGCCAGCAGCTTGGGCGGAGGGGGCTACGAGCAGTACTTC. The chain recombines TRBV5-1 with TRBJ2-7; D tentatively reads TRBD1 or TRBD2 (6 bases each). Germline-derived CDR1 and CDR2 are SGHRS and YFSETQ. V lost 0 bases and J lost 3, with 10 bases in between. This CDR3 region has 14 residues.

The CDR3 region is CASSSRGVNEQFF. The DNA of the CDR3 is TGCGCCAGCAGCTCCAGGGGTGTAAATGAGCAGTTCTTC. The V call is TRBV5-1, the J call TRBJ2-1; maybe TRBD1 (6 bases). V was shortened by 3 bases and J by 7 bases, with 11 bases between the two germline ends. CDR3 size: 13 residues. In germline, CDR1 is SGHRS, CDR2 YFSETQ. The full variable domain, completed using reference TRBV5-1 and TRBJ2-1, is KAGVTQTPRYLIKTRGQQVTLSCSPISGHRSVSWYQQTPGQGLQFLFEYFSETQRNKGNFPGRFSGRQFSNSRSEMNVSTLELGDSALYLCASSSRGVNEQFFGPGTRLTVL.

This chain connects TRBV9 to TRBJ2-2; 9 bases fit TRBD1. CDR1 is SGDLS and CDR2 is YYNGEE in the germline V gene. The ends lost 4 bases at V and 3 bases at J; junction bases unmatched: 7. The CDR3 is made up of 16 amino acids. As DNA, the CDR3 is TGTGCCAGCAGCCTCGCCGGGACAGGGTACACCGGGGAGCTGTTTTTT. Its protein product is CASSLAGTGYTGELFF.

The chain recombines TRBV20-1 with TRBJ1-1; TRBD1 might be the D (6 bases). Germline V CDR1 and CDR2: DFQATT, SNEGSKA (reference sequence). This CDR3 has 11 residues. Trimming took off 0 bases at V and 14 bases at J, with 13 bases between the two ends. For the CDR3, the DNA is TGCAGTGCTAGAGATATACGGGGGACATTCTTT. Translated: CSARDIRGTFF.

This chain connects TRBV2 to TRBJ2-5, with D tentatively TRBD2 (5 bases). The J call may be in error: the DNA end matches TRBJ2-7 better. Germline V gene sequence: CDR1 SNHLY, CDR2 FYNNEI. The CDR3 is 14 amino acids. The CDR3 nucleotides read TGTGCCAGTACCATCCCGGACGGGGCCTACGAGCAGTACTTC. Its protein is CASTIPDGAYEQYF.

The rearrangement uses TRBV7-9 and TRBJ2-3; 7 bases line up with TRBD2. Trimming removed 6 bases from V and 0 bases from J; junction bases left unmatched: 9. The germline V gene encodes CDR1 SEHNR and CDR2 FQNEAQ (reference sequence). CDR3 length equals 16 residues. The CDR3 DNA reads TGTGCCAGCAGGATAGGGCTAGCGGCCAGCACAGATACGCAGTATTTT. Translated, it gives CASRIGLAASTDTQYF.

A few counts support this clone. The CDR3, as DNA: TGTGCCAGCAGCGTAGCGAGGGCGGGCAGGAACACCGGGGAGCTGTTTTTT. Its protein product is CASSVARAGRNTGELFF. V usage is TRBV9 and J usage is TRBJ2-2; the D gene is possibly TRBD2 (5 bases). V was shortened by 0 bases and J by 1 base, with 13 bases between the two germline ends. The length of the CDR3 is 17 residues. CDR1 is SGDLS, CDR2 YYNGEE, per germline.

The J gene is TRBJ2-1, the V gene TRBV19; D uncertain. The germline V and J ends were trimmed by 4 bases and 6 bases, with 16 bases remaining between them. The CDR3 runs to 15 residues. Germline CDR1 and CDR2: LNHDA and SQIVND (reference sequence). CDR3 amino acids: CASSTQILVGNEQFF. DNA of the CDR3: TGTGCCAGTAGTACCCAGATCCTTGTCGGCAATGAGCAGTTCTTC.

V is TRBV7-8 and J is TRBJ2-7; D may be TRBD2 (5 bases). Trimming took 4 bases from V and 7 from J, leaving 20 bases between them. CDR1 is SGHVS and CDR2 is FQNEAQ in the germline V gene. There are 15 residues in the CDR3. The CDR3 nucleotides are TGTGCCAGCAGCTCCTTAGTTTTCGGGGTTGGTGAGCAGTACTTC. Its protein is CASSSLVFGVGEQYF.

This clone occurred once. This sequence joins TRBV7-9 and TRBJ1-2; D possibly corresponds to TRBD1 (6 bases). The CDR3 is 15 residues long. Germline V gene sequence: CDR1 SEHNR, CDR2 FQNEAQ (reference sequence). V shed 1 base and J shed 7 bases, with 16 bases lying between them. This CDR3 is CASSLGARGAVGYTF. CDR3 sequence (DNA): TGTGCCAGCAGCTTAGGCGCCAGGGGAGCGGTTGGCTACACCTTC.

In this sample, this clone turned up a few times. This chain uses TRBV9 with TRBJ2-4; 8 bases line up with TRBD1. J was trimmed by 8 bases and V by 3 bases; bases with no gene match: 4. In germline, CDR1 is SGDLS, CDR2 YYNGEE. The CDR3 totals 13 residues. The CDR3 DNA reads as TGTGCCAGCAGCGGACAGGGGCGCGACATTCAGTACTTC. Its protein product is CASSGQGRDIQYF.